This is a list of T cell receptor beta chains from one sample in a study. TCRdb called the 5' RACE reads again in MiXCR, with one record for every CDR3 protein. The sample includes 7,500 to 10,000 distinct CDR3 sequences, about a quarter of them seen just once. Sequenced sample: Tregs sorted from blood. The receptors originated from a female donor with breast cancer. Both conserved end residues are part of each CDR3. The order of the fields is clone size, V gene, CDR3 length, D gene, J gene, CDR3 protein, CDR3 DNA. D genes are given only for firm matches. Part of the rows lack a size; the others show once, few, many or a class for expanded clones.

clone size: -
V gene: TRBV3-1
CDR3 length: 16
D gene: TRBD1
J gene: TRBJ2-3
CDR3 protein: CASSHTPGQITDTQYF
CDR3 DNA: TGTGCCAGCAGCCACACCCCGGGACAGATCACAGATACGCAGTATTTT

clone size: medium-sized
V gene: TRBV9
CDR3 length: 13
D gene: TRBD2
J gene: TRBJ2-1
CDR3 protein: CASSVVSGRVQFF
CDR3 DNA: TGTGCCAGCAGCGTAGTTAGCGGGAGGGTGCAGTTCTTC

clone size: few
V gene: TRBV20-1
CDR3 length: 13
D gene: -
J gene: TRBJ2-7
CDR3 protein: CSARGHLSYEQYF
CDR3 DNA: TGCAGTGCTAGGGGCCACCTCTCCTACGAGCAGTACTTC

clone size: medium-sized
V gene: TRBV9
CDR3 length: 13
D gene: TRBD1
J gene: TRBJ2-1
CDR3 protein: CASSGRTGREQFF
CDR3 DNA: TGTGCCAGCAGCGGACGGACAGGTCGTGAGCAGTTCTTC

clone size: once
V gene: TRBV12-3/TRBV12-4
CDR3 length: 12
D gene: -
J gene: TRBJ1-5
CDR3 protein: CASSLNTDTQHF
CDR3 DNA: TGTGCCAGCAGCCTGAATACAGATACGCAGCATTTT

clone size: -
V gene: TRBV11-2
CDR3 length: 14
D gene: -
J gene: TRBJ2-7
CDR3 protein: CASSLGQGGGEQYF
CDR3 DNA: TGTGCCAGCAGCTTAGGGCAGGGGGGGGGCGAGCAGTACTTC

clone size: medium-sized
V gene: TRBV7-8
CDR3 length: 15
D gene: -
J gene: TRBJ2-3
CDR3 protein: CASSLDDTSTDTQYF
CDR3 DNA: TGTGCCAGCAGCTTAGATGACACTAGCACAGATACGCAGTATTTT

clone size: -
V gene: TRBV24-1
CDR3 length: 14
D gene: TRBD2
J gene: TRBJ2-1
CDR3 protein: CATMEREGRNEQFF
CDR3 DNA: TGTGCCACCATGGAACGGGAGGGCCGGAATGAGCAGTTCTTC

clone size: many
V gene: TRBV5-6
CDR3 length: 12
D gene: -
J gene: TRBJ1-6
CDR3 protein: CASSSGNSPLHF
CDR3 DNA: TGTGCCAGCAGCTCTGGGAATTCACCCCTCCACTTT

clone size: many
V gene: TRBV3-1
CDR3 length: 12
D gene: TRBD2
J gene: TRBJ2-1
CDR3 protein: CASSSLAGKQFF
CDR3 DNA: TGTGCCAGCAGCTCCCTAGCGGGCAAGCAGTTCTTC

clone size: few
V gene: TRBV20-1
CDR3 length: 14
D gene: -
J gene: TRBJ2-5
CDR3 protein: CSARSWNFLETQYF
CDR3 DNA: TGCAGTGCTAGATCTTGGAACTTCTTGGAGACCCAGTACTTC

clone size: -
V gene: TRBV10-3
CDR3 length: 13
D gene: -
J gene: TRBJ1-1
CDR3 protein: CATTELRGTEAFF
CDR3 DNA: TGTGCCACCACCGAGTTGCGGGGCACTGAAGCTTTCTTT

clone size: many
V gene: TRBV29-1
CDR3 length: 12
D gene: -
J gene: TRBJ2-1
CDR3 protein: CSVPQGYNEQFF
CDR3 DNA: TGCAGCGTACCGCAGGGCTACAATGAGCAGTTCTTC

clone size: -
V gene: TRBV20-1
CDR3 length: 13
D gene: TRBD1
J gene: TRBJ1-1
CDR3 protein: CSASETGVTEAFF
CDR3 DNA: TGCAGTGCTAGTGAGACAGGGGTGACTGAAGCTTTCTTT

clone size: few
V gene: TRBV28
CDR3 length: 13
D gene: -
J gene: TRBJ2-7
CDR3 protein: CASRSGLGGEQYF
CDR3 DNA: TGTGCCAGCAGATCTGGACTTGGGGGTGAGCAGTACTTC

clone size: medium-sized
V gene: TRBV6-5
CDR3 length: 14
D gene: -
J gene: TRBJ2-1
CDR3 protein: CASSYLGSYNEQFF
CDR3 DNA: TGTGCCAGCAGTTACCTAGGGTCGTACAATGAGCAGTTCTTC

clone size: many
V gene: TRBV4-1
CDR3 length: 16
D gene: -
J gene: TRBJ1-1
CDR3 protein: CASSQEGARVNTEAFF
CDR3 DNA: TGCGCCAGCAGCCAAGAAGGAGCCCGGGTGAACACTGAAGCTTTCTTT

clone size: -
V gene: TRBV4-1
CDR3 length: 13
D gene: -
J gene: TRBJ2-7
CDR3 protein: CASSPSGGYEQYF
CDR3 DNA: TGCGCCAGCAGCCCATCGGGCGGGTACGAGCAGTACTTC

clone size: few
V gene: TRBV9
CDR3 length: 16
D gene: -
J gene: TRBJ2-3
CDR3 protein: CASSPRLTRGTDTQYF
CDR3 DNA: TGTGCCAGCAGCCCCCGCCTAACCCGGGGCACAGATACGCAGTATTTT

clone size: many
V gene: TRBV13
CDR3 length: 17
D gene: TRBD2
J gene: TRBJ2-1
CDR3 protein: CASSGDESGRLYNEQFF
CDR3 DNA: TGTGCCAGCAGCGGGGATGAAAGCGGGAGACTATACAATGAGCAGTTCTTC

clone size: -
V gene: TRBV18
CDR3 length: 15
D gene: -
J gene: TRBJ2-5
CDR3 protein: CASSKGGSMVRTQYF
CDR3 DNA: TGTGCCAGCTCTAAAGGTGGGTCTATGGTGAGGACCCAGTACTTC

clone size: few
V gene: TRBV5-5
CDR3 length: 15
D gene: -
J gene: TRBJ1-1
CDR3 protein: CASSLAAGWGTEAFF
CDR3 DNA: TGTGCCAGCAGCTTGGCGGCCGGGTGGGGCACTGAAGCTTTCTTT

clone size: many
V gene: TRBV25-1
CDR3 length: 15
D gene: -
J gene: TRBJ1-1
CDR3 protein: CASSELGQGWTEAFF
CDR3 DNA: TGTGCCAGCAGTGAATTAGGGCAGGGATGGACTGAAGCTTTCTTT

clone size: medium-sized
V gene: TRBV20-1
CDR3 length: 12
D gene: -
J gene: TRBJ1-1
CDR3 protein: CSARPWTEEAFF
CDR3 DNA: TGCAGTGCTCGACCGTGGACGGAAGAAGCTTTCTTT

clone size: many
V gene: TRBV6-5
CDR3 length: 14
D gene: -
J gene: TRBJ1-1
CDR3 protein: CASRTGDRTTEAFF
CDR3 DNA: TGTGCCAGCAGAACCGGGGACCGAACCACTGAAGCTTTCTTT

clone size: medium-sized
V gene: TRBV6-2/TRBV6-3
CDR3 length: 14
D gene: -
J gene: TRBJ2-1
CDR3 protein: CASSYLDLAFEQFF
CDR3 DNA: TGTGCCAGCAGTTATCTGGATTTGGCTTTTGAGCAGTTCTTC

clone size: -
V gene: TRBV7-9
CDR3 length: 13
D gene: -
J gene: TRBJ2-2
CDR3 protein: CASSPEGPGGLFF
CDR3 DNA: TGCGCCAGCAGCCCGGAGGGCCCCGGGGGGCTGTTTTTT

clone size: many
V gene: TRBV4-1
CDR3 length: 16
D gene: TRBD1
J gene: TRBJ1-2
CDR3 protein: CASSPGWTGGLGGYTF
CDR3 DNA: TGCGCCAGCAGCCCCGGCTGGACAGGGGGTTTAGGTGGCTACACCTTC

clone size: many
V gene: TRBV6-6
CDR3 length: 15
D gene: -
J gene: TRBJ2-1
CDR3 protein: CASSDPRDSYNEQFF
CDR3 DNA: TGTGCCAGCAGTGACCCCCGGGACTCCTACAATGAGCAGTTCTTC

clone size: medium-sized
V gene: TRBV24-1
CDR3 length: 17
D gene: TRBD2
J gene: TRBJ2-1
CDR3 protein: CATSDGAGTSAYNEQFF
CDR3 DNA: TGTGCCACCAGTGATGGGGCCGGGACTAGCGCGTACAATGAGCAGTTCTTC

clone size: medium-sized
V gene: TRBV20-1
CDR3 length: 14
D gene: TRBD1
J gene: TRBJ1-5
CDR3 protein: CSASRDRSNQPQHF
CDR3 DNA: TGCAGTGCTAGTCGGGACAGATCGAATCAGCCCCAGCATTTT

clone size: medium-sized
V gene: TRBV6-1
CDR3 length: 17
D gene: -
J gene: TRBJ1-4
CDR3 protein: CASSEWAPRATNEKLFF
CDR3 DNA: TGTGCCAGCAGTGAATGGGCCCCTCGAGCAACTAATGAAAAACTGTTTTTT

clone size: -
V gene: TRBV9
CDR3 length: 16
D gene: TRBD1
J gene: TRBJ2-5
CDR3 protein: CASSEGEAGGGKTQYF
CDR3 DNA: TGTGCCAGCAGCGAGGGAGAGGCAGGGGGCGGAAAGACCCAGTACTTC

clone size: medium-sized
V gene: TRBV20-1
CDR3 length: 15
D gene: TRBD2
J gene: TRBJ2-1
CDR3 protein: CSANLLAGVYNEQFF
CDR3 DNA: TGCAGTGCTAATCTCCTAGCGGGAGTCTACAATGAGCAGTTCTTC

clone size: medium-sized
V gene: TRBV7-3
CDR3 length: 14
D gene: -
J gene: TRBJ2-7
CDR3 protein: CASSLSGDSYEQYF
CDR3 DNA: TGTGCCAGCAGCCTCTCCGGGGACTCCTACGAGCAGTACTTC

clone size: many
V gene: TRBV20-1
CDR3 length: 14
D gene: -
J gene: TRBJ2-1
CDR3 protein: CSARPLHIPNEQFF
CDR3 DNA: TGCAGTGCTAGACCACTACACATTCCCAATGAGCAGTTCTTC